This TCR beta chain was identified in a study of blood T cell repertoires in COVID-19. The CDR3 has 14 residues. V was clipped by 5 bases and J by 8 bases, with 16 bases between them. Germline V gene sequence: CDR1 KGHDR, CDR2 SFDVKD. Libraries were prepared by immunoSEQ multiplex PCR; TCRdb keeps only in-frame clonotypes and omits some of them. This table has 85,000 to 130,000 clones, roughly 89% appearing once. The chain combines TRBV24-1 with TRBJ2-3; possible D gene TRBD2, 5 bases. The sample comprised peripheral blood. The sequence came from a human donor in a cohort sampled during active COVID-19. CDR3 DNA: TGTGCCACCAGTGTAGCTAGCCCCCTCGGTACGCAGTATTTT. Translated, it gives CATSVASPLGTQYF.